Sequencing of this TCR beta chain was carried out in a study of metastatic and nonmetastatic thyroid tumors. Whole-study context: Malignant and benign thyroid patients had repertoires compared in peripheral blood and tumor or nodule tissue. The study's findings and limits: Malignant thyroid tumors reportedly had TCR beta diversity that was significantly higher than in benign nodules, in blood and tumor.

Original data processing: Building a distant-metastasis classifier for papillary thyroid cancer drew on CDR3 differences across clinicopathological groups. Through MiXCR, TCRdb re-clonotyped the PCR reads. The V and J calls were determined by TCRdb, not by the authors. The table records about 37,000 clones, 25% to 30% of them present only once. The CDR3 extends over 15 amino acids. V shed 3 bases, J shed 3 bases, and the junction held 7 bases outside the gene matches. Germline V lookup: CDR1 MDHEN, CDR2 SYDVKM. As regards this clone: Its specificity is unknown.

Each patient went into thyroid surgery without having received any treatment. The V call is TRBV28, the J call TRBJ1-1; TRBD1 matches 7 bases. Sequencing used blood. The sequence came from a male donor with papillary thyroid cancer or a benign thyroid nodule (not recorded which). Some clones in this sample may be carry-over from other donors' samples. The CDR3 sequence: CASSFTGTDYTEAFF. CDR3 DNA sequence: TGTGCCAGCAGTTTTACCGGGACAGACTACACTGAAGCTTTCTTT.